This TCR beta chain was obtained from a study of control samples from healthy donors and cancer patients. Repertoires were generated with immunoSEQ multiplex PCR, while TCRdb's copy carries only in-frame clones and drops some. The sample contains 95,000 to 150,000 clones, around 90% of which appear only once. Trimming removed 3 bases from V and 0 bases from J, with 3 bases in between. CDR1 MNHEY and CDR2 SMNVEV come from the germline V gene (reference sequence). The CDR3 contains 14 residues. The source material was blood. The TCR sequence derives from a man aged 40-49 years in good health. This sequence joins TRBV27 and TRBJ2-6; no definite D call. CDR3 sequence (DNA): TGTGCCAGCAGTTTCGGCTCTGGGGCCAACGTCCTGACTTTC. It codes for CASSFGSGANVLTF. Full variable domain (rest looked up from reference TRBV27 and TRBJ2-6): EAQVTQNPRYLITVTGKKLTVTCSQNMNHEYMSWYRQDPGLGLRQIYYSMNVEVTDKGDVPEGYKVSRKEKRNFPLILESPSPNQTSLYFCASSFGSGANVLTFGAGSRLTVL.